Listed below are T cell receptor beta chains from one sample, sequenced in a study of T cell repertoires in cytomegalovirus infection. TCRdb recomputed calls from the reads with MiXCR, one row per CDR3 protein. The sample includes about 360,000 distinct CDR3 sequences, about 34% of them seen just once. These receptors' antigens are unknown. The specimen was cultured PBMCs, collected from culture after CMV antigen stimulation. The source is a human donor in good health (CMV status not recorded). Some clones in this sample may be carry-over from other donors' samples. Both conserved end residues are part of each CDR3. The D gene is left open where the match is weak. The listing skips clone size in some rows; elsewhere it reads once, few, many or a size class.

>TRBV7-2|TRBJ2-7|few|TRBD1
CASSARTGFDEQYF
TGTGCCAGCAGCGCCCGGACAGGGTTCGACGAGCAGTACTTC
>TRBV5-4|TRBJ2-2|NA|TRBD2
CASSLDGGVTGELFF
TGTGCCAGCAGCTTGGACGGGGGGGTCACCGGGGAGCTGTTTTTT
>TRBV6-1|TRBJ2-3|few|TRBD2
CASSRTSGGAQYF
TGTGCCAGCAGTCGGACTAGCGGAGGGGCGCAGTATTTT
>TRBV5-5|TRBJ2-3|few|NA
CASSRLVTSRGTDTQYF
TGTGCCAGCAGCCGCCTTGTAACTAGCCGTGGCACAGATACGCAGTATTTT
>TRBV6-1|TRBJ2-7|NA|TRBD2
CASTPSGLVGSLGYEQYF
TGTGCCAGCACTCCGTCCGGACTAGTAGGGAGTCTGGGCTACGAGCAGTACTTC
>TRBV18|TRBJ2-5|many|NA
CASSRGQPGGTQYF
TGTGCCAGCTCCCGTGGACAACCTGGGGGGACCCAGTACTTC
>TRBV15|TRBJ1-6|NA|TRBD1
CATSRDGTGDSPLHF
TGTGCCACCAGCAGAGATGGGACAGGGGATTCACCCCTCCACTTT
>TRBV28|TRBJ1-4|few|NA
CASSTGPQGEKLFF
TGTGCCAGCAGTACCGGGCCGCAAGGCGAAAAACTGTTTTTT
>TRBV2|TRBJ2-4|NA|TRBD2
CASSGLAENIQYF
TGTGCCAGCAGTGGACTAGCGGAAAACATTCAGTACTTC
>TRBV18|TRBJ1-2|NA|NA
CDSSPGVANYGYTF
TGTGACAGCTCACCAGGGGTTGCTAACTATGGCTACACCTTC
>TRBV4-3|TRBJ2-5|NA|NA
CASSQGVGSPETQYF
TGCGCCAGCAGCCAAGGGGTAGGATCACCGGAGACCCAGTACTTC
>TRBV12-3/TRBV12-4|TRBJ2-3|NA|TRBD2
CASTDSGRATDTQYF
TGTGCCAGCACTGACAGCGGGAGGGCAACAGATACGCAGTATTTT
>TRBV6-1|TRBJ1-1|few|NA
CASSSLGPPTEAFF
TGTGCCAGCAGTTCTCTTGGGCCCCCCACTGAAGCTTTCTTT
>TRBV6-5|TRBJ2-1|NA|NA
CASRPGLQTYNEQFF
TGTGCCAGCAGACCGGGACTCCAGACCTACAATGAGCAGTTCTTC
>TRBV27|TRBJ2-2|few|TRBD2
CASSLIAGVDGELFF
TGTGCCAGCAGTTTAATTGCGGGAGTAGACGGGGAGCTGTTTTTT
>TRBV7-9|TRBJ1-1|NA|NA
CASRHRTDTEAFF
TGTGCCAGCAGACATAGAACGGACACTGAAGCTTTCTTT
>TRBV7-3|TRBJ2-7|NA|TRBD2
CASSKLAGAYEQYF
TGTGCCAGCAGCAAACTAGCGGGAGCATACGAGCAGTACTTC
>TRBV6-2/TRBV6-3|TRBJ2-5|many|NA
CASSRVVGVGTQYF
TGTGCCAGCAGCCGAGTGGTCGGTGTGGGGACCCAGTACTTC
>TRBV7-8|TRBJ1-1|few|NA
CASSAGGVNTEAFF
TGTGCCAGCAGCGCCGGTGGAGTGAACACTGAAGCTTTCTTT
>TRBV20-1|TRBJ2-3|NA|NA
CSAPLLATTDTQYF
TGCAGTGCCCCCCTCCTAGCGACCACAGATACGCAGTATTTT
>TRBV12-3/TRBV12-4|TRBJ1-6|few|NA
CASRIGTVSSYNSPLHF
TGTGCCAGCAGAATCGGGACGGTCAGCTCCTATAATTCACCCCTCCACTTT
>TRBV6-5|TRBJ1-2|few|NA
CASSLGVEYRGYTF
TGTGCCAGCAGTCTAGGAGTAGAGTACCGTGGCTACACCTTC
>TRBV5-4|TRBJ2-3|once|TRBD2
CASSFGVSGTDTQYF
TGTGCCAGCAGCTTCGGGGTTAGCGGGACAGATACGCAGTATTTT
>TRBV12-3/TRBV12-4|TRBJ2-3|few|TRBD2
CASSKLGTSGPSTDTQYF
TGTGCCAGCAGCAAACTTGGGACTAGCGGACCTAGCACAGATACGCAGTATTTT
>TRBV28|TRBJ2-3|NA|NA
CASTQMTGSADTQYF
TGTGCCAGCACCCAAATGACCGGGAGCGCAGATACGCAGTATTTT
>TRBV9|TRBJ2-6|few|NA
CASSVRDSGANVLTF
TGTGCCAGCAGCGTACGAGACTCTGGGGCCAACGTCCTGACTTTC